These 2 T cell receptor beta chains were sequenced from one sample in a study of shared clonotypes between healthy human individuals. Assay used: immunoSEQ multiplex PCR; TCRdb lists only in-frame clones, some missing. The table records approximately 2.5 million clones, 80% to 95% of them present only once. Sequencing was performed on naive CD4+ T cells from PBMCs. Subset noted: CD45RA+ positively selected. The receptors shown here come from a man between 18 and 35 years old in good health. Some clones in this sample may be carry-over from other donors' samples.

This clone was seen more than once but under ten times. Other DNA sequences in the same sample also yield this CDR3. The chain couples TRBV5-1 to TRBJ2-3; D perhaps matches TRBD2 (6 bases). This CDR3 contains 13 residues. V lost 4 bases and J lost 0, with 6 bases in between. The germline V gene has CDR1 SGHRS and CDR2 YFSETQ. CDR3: CASSGGSTDTQYF. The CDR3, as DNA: TGCGCCAGCAGCGGGGGGAGCACAGATACGCAGTATTTT.

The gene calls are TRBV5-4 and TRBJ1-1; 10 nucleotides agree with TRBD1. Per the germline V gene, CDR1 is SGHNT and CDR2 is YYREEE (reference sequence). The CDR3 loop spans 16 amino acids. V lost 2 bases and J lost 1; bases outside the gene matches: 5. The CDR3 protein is CASSFWRTGGNTEAFF. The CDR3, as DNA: TGTGCCAGCAGCTTTTGGAGGACAGGGGGGAACACTGAAGCTTTCTTT.